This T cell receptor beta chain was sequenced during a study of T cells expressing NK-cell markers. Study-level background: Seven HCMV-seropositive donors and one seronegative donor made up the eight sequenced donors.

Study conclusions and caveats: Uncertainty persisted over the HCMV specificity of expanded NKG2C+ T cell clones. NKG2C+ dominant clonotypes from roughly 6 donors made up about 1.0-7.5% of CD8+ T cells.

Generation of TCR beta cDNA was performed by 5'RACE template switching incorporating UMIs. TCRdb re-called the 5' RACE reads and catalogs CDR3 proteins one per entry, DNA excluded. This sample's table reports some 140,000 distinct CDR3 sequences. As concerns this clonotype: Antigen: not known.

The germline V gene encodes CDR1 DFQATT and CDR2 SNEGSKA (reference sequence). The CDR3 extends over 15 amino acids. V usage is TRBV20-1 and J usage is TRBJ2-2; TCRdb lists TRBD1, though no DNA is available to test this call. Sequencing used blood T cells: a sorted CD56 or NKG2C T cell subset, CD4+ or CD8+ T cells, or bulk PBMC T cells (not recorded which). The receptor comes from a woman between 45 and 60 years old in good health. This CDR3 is CSARSTARDTGELFF.